These 20 T cell receptor beta chains were all obtained from the same sample, sequenced in a study of tumor and adjacent non-tumor tissue in lung cancer. The template was RNA from unsorted bulk tissue. Distant lung tissue was collected more than 3 cm away from the tumor edge. A modified ARM-PCR protocol with three rounds of nested PCR amplified TCRbeta. Via MiXCR, TCRdb re-called the multiplex PCR reads, giving one row per CDR3 protein. The table lists tens of thousands of distinct CDR3 sequences, about 63% of them singletons. The specimen was distant non-tumor lung tissue. These TCRs come from a man between 65 and 79 years old with non-small cell lung cancer.

The chain couples TRBV28 to TRBJ1-5; the match to TRBD1 covers 9 bases. Germline loops: CDR1 MDHEN, CDR2 SYDVKM. This CDR3 comprises 18 residues. V lost 5 bases, J lost 1 base, and 12 bases stayed unmatched. The CDR3 nucleotides read TGTGCCAGCAGTGGGACAGGGACCTCAATGGGGAGCAATCAGCCCCAGCATTTT. This translates into CASSGTGTSMGSNQPQHF. Filled out from reference TRBV28 and TRBJ1-5, the complete variable domain reads DVKVTQSSRYLVKRTGEKVFLECVQDMDHENMFWYRQDPGLGLRLIYFSYDVKMKEKGDIPEGYSVSREKKERFSLILESASTNQTSMYLCASSGTGTSMGSNQPQHFGDGTRLSIL.

The J gene is TRBJ2-7, the V gene TRBV20-1, with D unresolved. Germline CDR1 and CDR2: DFQATT and SNEGSKA (reference sequence). This CDR3 has 11 residues. V lost 7 bases, J lost 2 bases, and 9 bases lay in between. The CDR3 DNA reads TGCAGTGTTCGGCGCGCCTACGAGCAGTACTTC. Translating it yields CSVRRAYEQYF.

Of note for this clonotype: The junction does not match germline at one end; this may be a read error. CDR3 sequence: CTSSYHPSGMGEQFF. For the CDR3, the DNA is TGTACCAGCAGTTACCATCCTAGCGGGATGGGCGAGCAGTTCTTC. The V and J genes are TRBV6-5 and TRBJ2-1, with 9 bases fitting TRBD2. Germline V gives CDR1 MNHEY, CDR2 SVGAGI. The CDR3 totals 15 residues.

This clonotype was seen once. The chain combines TRBV30 with TRBJ2-1; the D call may be TRBD1 or TRBD2 (5 bases each). The CDR3 sequence is 13 residues long. Looked up from germline, CDR1 is GTSNPN and CDR2 is SVGIG (reference sequence). V shed 4 bases and J shed 5 bases, with 12 bases lying between them. CDR3 coding DNA: TGTGCCTGGAATGAGGGACCCAACAATGAGCAGTTCTTC. As protein: CAWNEGPNNEQFF.

About this clonotype itself: The conserved phenylalanine or tryptophan is not found at the CDR3 terminus, so this likely reflects a read error. The genes are TRBV29-1 and TRBJ1-2, with a weak D call TRBD1 (6 bases). Trimming took off 0 bases at V and 4 bases at J, with 15 bases between the two ends. Germline V CDR1 and CDR2: SQVTM, ANQGSEA. The CDR3 consists of 15 residues. CDR3 amino acids: CSVEDLHQGLYGYTS. Here the CDR3 DNA reads TGCAGCGTTGAAGATCTACATCAGGGGCTCTATGGCTACACCTCC.

With regard to this clonotype: The CDR3 does not close with the conserved phenylalanine or tryptophan, likely indicating a read error. The limits of the CDR3 on the DNA are not certain, so only TCRdb's listed CDR3 is given. The chain is built from TRBV29-1 and TRBJ2-3. The CDR3 is 12 residues long, ends included. Per the germline V gene, CDR1 is SQVTM and CDR2 is ANQGSEA. CDR3 in amino acids: CSVVPGTETQYL.

Turning to this clonotype: This likely comes from a read error, as the CDR3 has no conserved phenylalanine or tryptophan at its end. The rearrangement uses TRBV11-1 and TRBJ2-7; 8 bases line up with TRBD2. This CDR3 comprises 16 residues. Germline-derived CDR1 and CDR2 are SGHAT and FQDESV (reference sequence). The CDR3 nucleotides are TGTGCAAGCCGCTTAGCGCAACTAGCGGACTCCTACGAGCAGTACATC. Translating it yields CASRLAQLADSYEQYI.

Details on this clonotype: A much larger clone sits a single nucleotide away, making a read error possible. The V and J genes are TRBV12-3 or TRBV12-4 and TRBJ2-2, with D possibly matching TRBD2 (6 bases). The CDR3 is 14 residues long. The chain's CDR3 is CASSFAGNTGGLFF. The CDR3 DNA reads TGTGCCAGCAGTTTTGCAGGGAACACCGGGGGGCTGTTTTTT.

Of note for this clonotype: A read error may produce the germline difference seen at one junction end. This sequence joins TRBV4-2 and TRBJ2-2, with 9 bases matching TRBD2. The V gene's germline CDR1 is LGHNA and CDR2 YNFKEQ. The CDR3 covers 16 residues. CDR3 protein: CVSSQDSGGNTGELFF. The CDR3 bases are TGTGTCAGCAGTCAAGATAGCGGGGGGAACACCGGGGAGCTGTTTTTT.

This clonotype was seen a few times. V and J are TRBV24-1 and TRBJ2-6; 11 bases agree with TRBD1. CDR3 length: 19 amino acids. Germline lookup yields CDR1 KGHDR and CDR2 SFDVKD. Losses at the gene ends were 3 bases for V and 0 bases for J; bases not matched to a gene: 6. In nucleotides, the CDR3 is TGTGCCACCAGTGATACCCGGGGACAGGGGGACTCTGGGGCCAACGTCCTGACTTTC. It codes for CATSDTRGQGDSGANVLTF.

There are a few counts of this clonotype. V and J are TRBV4-1 and TRBJ1-5; the D is unclear. Germline V gene sequence: CDR1 MGHRA, CDR2 YSYEKL. The ends were cut back, 4 bases at V and 7 bases at J, with 17 bases in the middle. This CDR3 is 15 amino acids long. The CDR3 DNA is TGCGCCAGCAGCCTGAGCGACTGGGGAAGGCAGCCCCAGCATTTT. Translated, it gives CASSLSDWGRQPQHF.

To note about this clonotype: The CDR3 end shows no conserved phenylalanine or tryptophan, and so a read error is likely. No DNA is shown, since the ends of the CDR3 on it are uncertain; the CDR3 is the one TCRdb lists. The chain employs TRBV11-2 and TRBJ2-6; TRBD1 is the table's D call and was not checked against the DNA. The germline gives CDR1 SGHAT, CDR2 FQNNGV. Both ends counted, the CDR3 spans 17 residues. The CDR3 spells CAGSSRGGSSGANVLIL.

Notes on this clonotype: At one end the junction does not follow the germline gene, possibly because of a read error. V gene TRBV11-2 combines with J gene TRBJ2-2; TRBD2 agrees at 7 bases. The CDR3 loop spans 16 amino acids. The germline V gene has CDR1 SGHAT and CDR2 FQNNGV. The CDR3 bases are TGTGCCAGCAGCTCTGGGGGGGAGACGAACACCGGGGAGCCGTTTTTT. Translation: CASSSGGETNTGEPFF. The entire variable domain, with the rest obtained from reference TRBV11-2 and TRBJ2-2, is as follows: EAGVAQSPRYKIIEKRQSVAFWCNPISGHATLYWYQQILGQGPKLLIQFQNNGVVDDSQLPKDRFSAERLKGVDSTLKIQPAKLEDSAVYLCASSSGGETNTGEPFFGEGSRLTVL.

CDR3 sequence reads: CSVEDPGRARTNTQYF. In nucleotides, the CDR3 is TGCAGCGTTGAGGACCCCGGGAGGGCCAGGACGAATACGCAGTATTTT. V and J are TRBV29-1 and TRBJ2-3; 8 bases map to TRBD2. The ends lost 3 bases at V and 7 bases at J; junction bases unmatched: 15. The CDR3 extends over 16 amino acids. Germline V CDR1 and CDR2: SQVTM, ANQGSEA.

A word on this clonotype: Sequence at one end of the junction differs from germline and may be a read error. V gene TRBV10-3 combines with J gene TRBJ1-4; D possibly corresponds to TRBD1 (5 bases). The CDR3 covers 16 residues. Germline CDR1 is ENHRY and CDR2 is SYGVKD. The CDR3, as DNA: TGTGCCATCAGTGATAAGGCAGGACAATATGGGGAAAAACTGTCTTTT. This sequence encodes CAISDKAGQYGEKLSF.

This chain uses TRBV6-1 with TRBJ2-7, with no clear D. From germline, CDR1 is MNHNS and CDR2 SASEGT. The CDR3 has 11 residues. The CDR3 nucleotides read TGTACCACATGGAGCTCCTACGAGCAGTACTTC. This encodes CTTWSSYEQYF.

This clonotype was seen more than once but under ten times. The V gene is TRBV20-1, the J gene TRBJ2-1; 7 positions match TRBD1. Per the germline V gene, CDR1 is DFQATT and CDR2 is SNEGSKA (reference sequence). This CDR3 spans 14 amino acids. The trim removed 3 bases at V and 8 bases at J, leaving 10 bases unmatched. The DNA for the CDR3 is TGCAGTGCTAGGAACAGGGGAGCCCTCGATGAGCAGTTCTTC. Residues: CSARNRGALDEQFF.

The J gene is TRBJ1-5, the V gene TRBV5-6; D is possibly TRBD1 (6 bases). With 1 base removed from V and 6 bases from J, the gap between germline ends came to 20 bases. The CDR3 covers 17 residues. CDR1 SGHDT and CDR2 YYEEEE come from the germline V gene. CDR3 sequence: CASSLWGAQVISQPQHF. The DNA for the CDR3 is TGTGCCAGCAGCTTGTGGGGGGCCCAGGTGATTAGTCAGCCCCAGCATTTT.

This clonotype was found many times. This chain links TRBV11-2 with TRBJ2-7; D possibly corresponds to TRBD2 (6 bases). Between the trimmed V and J ends, which lost 2 bases and 5 bases, there was a span of 7 bases. This CDR3 has 12 amino acids. The germline CDR1 and CDR2 sequences are SGHAT and FQNNGV. The CDR3 is CASSLTSHEQYF. The CDR3 nucleotides are TGTGCCAGCAGCTTAACTAGCCACGAGCAGTACTTC.

The rearrangement joins TRBV29-1 to TRBJ2-7; 12 positions match TRBD2. Germline V gene sequence: CDR1 SQVTM, CDR2 ANQGSEA. The V gene end was trimmed by 4 bases and the J gene end by 8 bases; junction bases not matched to a gene: 6. This CDR3 has 13 amino acids. The CDR3 DNA follows: TGCAGCGTTGGGACTAGCGGGATCCGCAAGCAGTACTTC. Its protein is CSVGTSGIRKQYF.